The entry that follows covers one TCR beta chain sequence. This clonotype was detected a few times. No cognate antigen has been identified for it. Per-base quality was not reported, and no clone a single base away is much larger than it. These data are taken from a study of T cell repertoires in cytomegalovirus infection (dated by TCRdb to between 2017 and 2020). For context, the study as a whole: Recently identified HLA-C-restricted CMV epitopes, whose presentation resists viral immunomodulation, were targeted by peptide stimulations together with well-studied HLA-B-restricted epitopes. Donor HLA type was relevant to the analysis, because carriage of CMV infection together with the matching HLA type was indicated by public TCR beta signatures. General study outcomes and caveats: The ex vivo response was dominated by HLA-C-restricted CMV-specific TCR beta clonotypes, which also provided the single most frequent clonotype in two of eight donors. Cumulative frequency of public TCR beta family members discriminated carriers of CMV infection plus the relevant HLA type in this cohort and an independent roughly 350-donor cohort.

The junction carries 10 bases between V and J, which are trimmed by 6 bases and 2 bases respectively. Per the germline V gene, SNHLY is the CDR1 and FYNNEI is the CDR2. The CDR3 runs 13 amino acids, cysteine and phenylalanine included. Just CDR3 DNA is preserved here, 39 bases in frame from base 1. Read against the paper, the sample's treatment or condition label means: in vitro stimulation with specific CMV peptide epitopes to enrich CMV-specific T cells. The run used an Illumina HiSeq 1500. TCRdb took the public reads, trimmed them with fastp at Q25, ran MiXCR for clone calling and kept in-frame beta chains. When rows share a CDR3 protein, they turn into one entry using the most common DNA and genes. The sample table holds about 400,000 distinct CDR3 sequences, of which around a third were seen once. Approximately 13% of the sample is taken by the ten largest.

Source: cultured PBMCs, taken from culture after CMV antigen stimulation. The sequence was collected from a human donor in good health (CMV status not recorded). Some clones in this sample may be carry-over from other donors' samples. The chain links TRBV2 with TRBJ1-1, with a tentative D gene TRBD1 over 5 matching bases. Read as DNA, the sequence is TGTGCCAGCAGCAGGGATTTTAACACTGAAGCTTTCTTT. Its protein product is CASSRDFNTEAFF. Reference TRBV2 and TRBJ1-1 proteins supply the regions before and after the CDR3; the full variable domain is: EPEVTQTPSHQVTQMGQEVILRCVPISNHLYFYWYRQILGQKVEFLVSFYNNEISEKSEIFDDQFSVERPDGSNFTLKIRSTKLEDSAMYFCASSRDFNTEAFFGQGTRLTVV.